These T cell receptor beta chains were read from a single sample in a study of blood T cell repertoires in COVID-19. This table comes from immunoSEQ multiplex PCR, and its TCRdb copy is limited to in-frame clones, with some not included. This repertoire shows approximately 330,000 clones, roughly 90% found once; its top ten account for roughly 8.9%. Source material: peripheral blood. Receptors originate from a man between 25 and 39 years old with COVID-19, enrolled during active disease. CDR3s include the opening cysteine and the closing phenylalanine or tryptophan. D genes are given only for firm matches. Size tells how often a clone was seen (once, few, many) or the class of an expanded clone, and some rows leave it out.

v_call	j_call	d_call	clone_size	cdr3_aa	cdr3_nt
TRBV3-1/TRBV3-2	TRBJ2-7	NA	once	CASSQVPILTASFVSSSYEQYF	TGTGCCAGCAGCCAAGTCCCAATCCTGACAGCGTCCTTTGTGTCGAGCTCCTACGAGCAGTACTTC
TRBV4-3	TRBJ2-5	NA	NA	CASSQEIGDRVGTQYF	TGCGCCAGCAGCCAGGAAATTGGAGACCGCGTAGGGACCCAGTACTTC
TRBV6-6	TRBJ2-5	NA	NA	CASSYSAAPALWTQYF	TGTGCCAGCAGTTACTCAGCAGCGCCAGCTTTGTGGACCCAGTACTTC
TRBV6-5	TRBJ2-7	NA	NA	CASSYSGNRDEQYF	TGTGCCAGCAGTTACTCGGGGAACAGGGACGAGCAGTACTTC
TRBV21-1	TRBJ2-4	NA	once	CASSNYPGQYF	TGTGCCAGCAGCAATTACCCAGGGCAGTACTTC
TRBV12-3/TRBV12-4	TRBJ2-7	NA	NA	CASSLLASREQYF	TGTGCCAGCAGTTTACTGGCGAGCAGGGAGCAGTACTTC
TRBV21-1	TRBJ1-2	NA	NA	CASRRQGANPNYGYTF	TGTGCCAGCAGACGACAGGGGGCGAATCCTAACTATGGCTACACCTTC
TRBV30	TRBJ2-3	TRBD1	NA	CAWTSPGQGKTDTQYF	TGTGCCTGGACCTCTCCGGGACAGGGTAAAACAGATACGCAGTATTTT
TRBV6-6	TRBJ2-7	NA	NA	CATSQGGLDVQYF	TGTGCCACCAGCCAAGGAGGCCTAGACGTGCAGTACTTC
TRBV18	TRBJ2-7	TRBD1	NA	CASSPLPGGLAEQYF	TGTGCCAGCTCACCATTACCAGGGGGTCTGGCGGAGCAGTACTTC
TRBV20-1	TRBJ1-1	TRBD1	NA	CSASDTGTANTEAFF	TGCAGTGCTAGTGACACCGGGACAGCGAACACTGAAGCTTTCTTT
TRBV2	TRBJ2-7	TRBD1	few	CASNGGQGFEQYF	TGTGCCAGCAATGGAGGACAGGGCTTCGAGCAGTACTTC
TRBV6-5	TRBJ2-3	NA	NA	CASRLSRRHTDTQYF	TGTGCCAGCAGACTCAGCAGGAGGCACACAGATACGCAGTATTTT
TRBV6-1	TRBJ2-2	TRBD2	NA	CASSELAGGPGELFF	TGTGCCAGCAGTGAACTAGCGGGGGGGCCCGGGGAGCTGTTTTTT
TRBV30	TRBJ2-7	TRBD2	NA	CAWRPPGLADYEQYF	TGTGCCTGGAGACCCCCGGGACTAGCGGACTACGAGCAGTACTTC
TRBV24-1	TRBJ2-7	NA	NA	CATSEGAYEQYF	TGTGCCACCAGTGAAGGGGCCTACGAGCAGTACTTC
TRBV7-6	TRBJ1-1	NA	NA	CASSGRVGGGPAFF	TGTGCCAGCAGCGGTCGGGTTGGGGGGGGCCCAGCTTTCTTT
TRBV6-2/TRBV6-3	TRBJ2-7	NA	NA	CASSYSRGTSYEQYF	TGTGCCAGCAGTTACTCAAGGGGAACTTCCTACGAGCAGTACTTC
TRBV12-3/TRBV12-4	TRBJ1-1	NA	NA	CASRSRVDTEAFF	TGTGCCAGCAGGTCCAGGGTTGACACTGAAGCTTTCTTT
TRBV6-5	TRBJ1-5	TRBD1	NA	CASSPRGLNQPQHF	TGTGCCAGCAGTCCTAGGGGGCTCAATCAGCCCCAGCATTTT
TRBV7-3	TRBJ2-2	NA	NA	CASSLTYSFGGELFF	TGTGCCAGCAGCTTAACGTACAGTTTTGGCGGGGAGCTGTTTTTT
TRBV11-2	TRBJ2-1	TRBD2	NA	CASSLLAGVNEQFF	TGTGCCAGCAGCTTGCTAGCGGGAGTAAATGAGCAGTTCTTC
TRBV10-3	TRBJ2-1	NA	once	CAISESTDIHEQFF	TGTGCCATCAGTGAGTCCACAGATATCCATGAGCAGTTCTTC
TRBV6-2/TRBV6-3	TRBJ1-2	NA	once	CASSYGAASNYGYTF	TGTGCCAGCAGTTACGGGGCAGCTTCTAACTATGGCTACACCTTC
TRBV7-3	TRBJ1-1	NA	few	CASGKQGNTEAFF	TGTGCCAGCGGCAAACAGGGAAACACTGAAGCTTTCTTT
TRBV5-1	TRBJ1-3	NA	once	CASSSSTGRGNTIYF	TGCGCCAGCAGCTCTTCGACAGGAAGGGGGAACACCATATATTTT
TRBV6-5	TRBJ1-1	NA	NA	CASSPGNREAFF	TGTGCCAGCAGTCCCGGGAACCGTGAAGCTTTCTTT
TRBV9	TRBJ2-3	TRBD2	few	CASSERGVSDTQYF	TGTGCCAGCAGCGAGCGGGGGGTCTCAGATACGCAGTATTTT
TRBV28	TRBJ2-7	NA	NA	CASSHLGRGKDEQYF	TGTGCCAGCAGCCACCTGGGCAGGGGAAAGGACGAGCAGTACTTC
TRBV7-2	TRBJ2-7	TRBD1	NA	CASSLVTGAYEQYF	TGTGCCAGCAGCTTAGTGACAGGGGCGTATGAGCAGTACTTC
TRBV27	TRBJ2-3	NA	NA	CASSSTLGPTDTQYF	TGTGCCAGCAGTTCCACCCTAGGTCCCACAGATACGCAGTATTTT
TRBV7-2	TRBJ1-3	NA	NA	CASSLGITGRGSGNTIYF	TGTGCCAGCAGCTTAGGCATCACAGGGCGAGGCTCTGGAAACACCATATATTTT
TRBV2	TRBJ2-3	TRBD2	few	CASSDVLAGLDTQYF	TGTGCCAGCAGTGATGTGCTAGCGGGTTTAGATACGCAGTATTTT
TRBV10-3	TRBJ2-5	NA	NA	CAIRRTGSETQYF	TGTGCCATCAGACGAACAGGTTCAGAGACCCAGTACTTC
TRBV9	TRBJ1-1	NA	once	CASSVDRNTEAFF	TGTGCCAGCAGCGTGGACAGAAACACTGAAGCTTTCTTT
TRBV5-4	TRBJ2-7	NA	NA	CASSFPSAGSRGEQYF	TGTGCCAGCAGCTTTCCCTCGGCAGGCAGCCGTGGGGAGCAGTACTTC
TRBV9	TRBJ2-5	TRBD2	NA	CASSVTPLAGEGETQYF	TGTGCCAGCAGCGTGACCCCCCTAGCGGGAGAAGGGGAGACCCAGTACTTC
TRBV27	TRBJ2-2	TRBD1	NA	CASSSDRVTGELFF	TGTGCCAGCAGTTCGGACAGGGTCACCGGGGAGCTGTTTTTT
TRBV11-2	TRBJ1-4	TRBD1	NA	CASSRPGQGHFF	TGTGCCAGCAGTCGGCCGGGACAGGGGCATTTTTTT
TRBV28	TRBJ2-7	TRBD1	once	CASSFPSGQGAGEQYF	TGTGCCAGCAGTTTCCCTTCGGGACAGGGGGCGGGCGAGCAGTACTTC
TRBV4-1	TRBJ1-2	NA	NA	CASSPGTVDYGYTF	TGCGCCAGCAGCCCCGGGACTGTCGACTATGGCTACACCTTC
TRBV28	TRBJ2-7	TRBD1	NA	CASSQMTGGSYEQYF	TGTGCCAGCTCCCAAATGACAGGGGGGTCCTACGAGCAGTACTTC
TRBV19	TRBJ2-2	TRBD1	NA	CASSMKGQGANTELFF	TGTGCCAGTAGTATGAAAGGGCAGGGGGCCAACACGGAGCTGTTTTTT
TRBV5-6	TRBJ2-1	TRBD2	NA	CASSQLGGASNNEQFF	TGTGCCAGCAGCCAACTGGGAGGGGCCTCGAACAATGAGCAGTTCTTC
TRBV2	TRBJ2-7	NA	NA	CASRDGVMRSYEQYF	TGTGCCAGCAGAGACGGCGTTATGCGGTCCTACGAGCAGTACTTC
TRBV4-2	TRBJ2-4	TRBD2	NA	CASSPGEAGGLDIQYF	TGTGCCAGCAGCCCCGGGGAAGCGGGAGGGTTGGACATTCAGTACTTC
TRBV1	TRBJ2-7	NA	few	CTSSHAWGDPSSYEQYF	TGCACCAGCAGCCATGCTTGGGGGGACCCCAGCTCCTACGAGCAGTACTTC
TRBV12-3/TRBV12-4	TRBJ1-2	NA	NA	CASSLSAYGYTF	TGTGCCAGCAGTCTCTCAGCGTATGGCTACACCTTC
TRBV12-3/TRBV12-4	TRBJ2-7	NA	NA	CASSQVTYEQYF	TGTGCCAGCAGTCAGGTAACCTACGAGCAGTACTTC
TRBV21-1	TRBJ2-5	NA	NA	CASSRFPLSGGEETQYF	TGTGCCAGCAGCCGATTCCCCCTTAGCGGGGGAGAAGAGACCCAGTACTTC
TRBV19	TRBJ1-1	NA	NA	CASSMNGHPNTEAFF	TGTGCCAGTAGTATGAATGGACATCCGAACACTGAAGCTTTCTTT
TRBV9	TRBJ2-7	NA	NA	CASSVGQAGSYEQYF	TGTGCCAGCAGCGTAGGACAGGCGGGCTCCTACGAGCAGTACTTC
TRBV27	TRBJ2-7	NA	NA	CASSPTLYRDISYEQYF	TGTGCCAGCAGTCCAACGTTATACCGGGACATCTCCTACGAGCAGTACTTC
TRBV6-5	TRBJ1-5	NA	NA	CASSYSFNQPQHF	TGTGCCAGCAGTTATAGTTTCAATCAGCCCCAGCATTTT
TRBV7-2	TRBJ1-2	NA	NA	CASSLVGAWSYGYTF	TGTGCCAGCAGCTTAGTTGGGGCCTGGAGCTATGGCTACACCTTC